This T cell receptor (beta chain) was sequenced in a study of response to subunit inactivated influenza vaccine. The CDR3 length is 15 residues. After removal of 5 bases from V and 5 bases from J, the junction contained 5 bases not matched to a gene. General study results and limits: The authors suggested that few new T cells are recruited per seasonal influenza vaccination.

One entry per CDR3 protein results from TCRdb running MiXCR on the RT-PCR reads. The data show roughly 700,000 distinct CDR3 sequences, about 14% seen once. On this clonotype: What it binds is not known.

The input for sequencing was PBMCs from blood, taken roughly 2 weeks before vaccination. The chain recombines TRBV12-3 or TRBV12-4 with TRBJ1-5; 11 bases are a match to TRBD1. The receptor was derived from a man aged 45-60 years who received an inactivated influenza vaccine. In DNA form, the CDR3 reads TGTGCCAGCAGTATCCGGGACAGGGGGGATCAGCCCCAGCATTTT. Amino acids: CASSIRDRGDQPQHF.